This T cell receptor (beta chain) was profiled in a study of shared clonotypes between healthy human individuals. Trimming pared 4 bases from V and 2 bases from J, leaving 11 bases between. The CDR3 is 14 residues long. Germline V CDR1 and CDR2: SGHAT, FQNNGV. Profiled with immunoSEQ multiplex PCR; TCRdb holds only in-frame clones, not every one. The repertoire holds roughly 2.4 million clones, approximately 96% seen once, with more than 0.1% in the top ten. The V call is TRBV11-2, the J call TRBJ1-1; perhaps TRBD1 as D (6 bases). This TCR derives from a man younger than 30 in good health. Sequenced: naive CD4+ T cells sorted from blood. The subset was: CD45RA+ positively selected. The DNA of the CDR3 is TGTGCCAGCAGCTCGGACAGACCCAACACTGAAGCTTTCTTT. This codes for CASSSDRPNTEAFF.